The next 25 T cell receptor beta chains were all read from a single sample in a study of blood T cell repertoires in COVID-19. The table came from immunoSEQ multiplex PCR; TCRdb's copy has only in-frame clones and leaves some out. Altogether approximately 240,000 clones are present, 75% to 90% being singletons, with the ten largest covering around 3.2%. Sequenced input: PBMCs or T cells enriched from blood (not recorded which). These receptors were collected from a woman in her late teens or twenties in a cohort exposed to, infected with or recovered from COVID-19 (not recorded which).

The chain employs TRBV7-3 and TRBJ2-5, with a possible D match to TRBD2 (6 bases). The CDR3 has 16 amino acids. The germline V gene encodes CDR1 SGHTA and CDR2 FQGTGA. V lost 5 bases and J lost 0, with 16 bases in between. For the CDR3, the DNA is TGTGCCAGCAGCCCAGGGACTGGGGGTTACCAAGAGACCCAGTACTTC. Encoded protein: CASSPGTGGYQETQYF.

This sequence joins TRBV6-2 or TRBV6-3 and TRBJ2-7, with 9 nucleotides matching TRBD1. This CDR3 has 16 amino acids. The V segment lost 5 bases and the J segment 5 bases; nucleotides outside the gene matches: 13. Germline V lookup: CDR1 MNHEY, CDR2 SVGEGT. The CDR3 nucleotides are TGTGCCAGCAGTCCCGGTATGAACAGGGGGCGTGACGAGCAGTACTTC. It is translated as CASSPGMNRGRDEQYF.

The chain combines TRBV7-9 with TRBJ2-3; 10 nucleotides align to TRBD1. Trimming removed 1 base from V and 2 bases from J; junction bases left unmatched: 3. Germline CDR1 and CDR2: SEHNR and FQNEAQ (reference sequence). The CDR3 extends over 16 amino acids. Here the CDR3 reads CASSLGDRGITDTQYF. The CDR3 DNA is TGTGCCAGCAGCTTAGGGGACAGGGGAATCACAGATACGCAGTATTTT.

This clone was detected only a few times. The chain recombines TRBV30 with TRBJ1-3; 8 nucleotides align to TRBD1. The germline CDR1 and CDR2 sequences are GTSNPN and SVGIG (reference sequence). This CDR3 contains 16 residues. The J segment lost 3 bases and the V segment lost 2 bases, leaving 9 bases of the junction unmatched. CDR3 coding DNA: TGTGCCTGGAGTAGAACAGGGGGAGGAGGTGGAAACACCATATATTTT. It encodes CAWSRTGGGGGNTIYF.

V gene TRBV27 combines with J gene TRBJ1-4; TRBD1 agrees at 8 bases. This CDR3 is 14 amino acids long. J was trimmed by 8 bases and V by 2 bases; bases with no gene match: 4. CDR1 and CDR2 (germline): MNHEY, SMNVEV (reference sequence). The CDR3 DNA follows: TGTGCCAGCAGTTTAGCAGGGGGCGGCGAAAAACTGTTTTTT. This encodes CASSLAGGGEKLFF. Using reference TRBV27 and TRBJ1-4 for the parts outside the CDR3, the full variable domain is EAQVTQNPRYLITVTGKKLTVTCSQNMNHEYMSWYRQDPGLGLRQIYYSMNVEVTDKGDVPEGYKVSRKEKRNFPLILESPSPNQTSLYFCASSLAGGGEKLFFGSGTQLSVL.

The rearrangement joins TRBV3-1 (or the pseudogene TRBV3-2) to TRBJ2-5; 7 nucleotides align to TRBD1. The CDR3 loop spans 17 amino acids. From germline, CDR1 is LGHDT and CDR2 YNNKEL (reference sequence). V lost 0 bases, J lost 1 base, and 8 bases stayed unmatched. The CDR3 DNA is TGTGCCAGCAGCCAAGAACGCACAGGGGTGCCCCAAGAGACCCAGTACTTC. This gives the protein CASSQERTGVPQETQYF.

This chain connects TRBV14 to TRBJ1-4; 7 bases are shared with TRBD1. J gave up 7 bases and V 3 bases, and 5 bases lay outside the gene matches. The CDR3 runs 14 residues. Germline CDR1 and CDR2: SGHDN and FVKESK. The CDR3: CASSHWDSSEKLFF. The CDR3 DNA sequence: TGTGCCAGCAGCCACTGGGACAGCTCTGAAAAACTGTTTTTT.

CDR3 sequence reads: CATSETNREGKTEAFF. For the CDR3, the DNA is TGTGCCACCAGTGAAACCAACAGGGAAGGAAAAACTGAAGCTTTCTTT. V usage is TRBV24-1 and J usage is TRBJ1-1; possibly TRBD1 for D (6 bases). This CDR3 has 16 amino acids. Germline-derived CDR1 and CDR2 are KGHDR and SFDVKD. Between the trimmed V and J ends, which lost 4 bases and 5 bases, there was a span of 19 bases.

This rearrangement joins TRBV7-8 to TRBJ2-7; 10 positions match TRBD2. J lost 3 bases, V lost 7 bases, and 6 bases had no gene match. The germline CDR1 and CDR2 sequences are SGHVS and FQNEAQ. The CDR3 runs 14 residues. Written as DNA, the CDR3 is TGTGCCAGCACCCTTAGCGGGAGGAACTACGAGCAGTACTTC. This sequence encodes CASTLSGRNYEQYF.

This clone was found once. The V call is TRBV7-9, the J call TRBJ2-7; 7 bases fit TRBD1. Looked up from germline, CDR1 is SEHNR and CDR2 is FQNEAQ (reference sequence). Germline trimming cut 1 base from V and 3 bases from J; bases unmatched to any gene: 15. This CDR3 has 18 residues. The CDR3 region has the DNA TGTGCCAGCAGCTTAGTAGAGGGCTTCCGGGACAGTAACTACGAGCAGTACTTC. This encodes CASSLVEGFRDSNYEQYF.

This sequence joins TRBV5-4 and TRBJ2-7, with 9 bases aligning to TRBD2. Germline CDR1 SGHNT, CDR2 YYREEE (reference sequence). The V segment lost 0 bases and the J segment 6 bases; nucleotides outside the gene matches: 4. The CDR3 covers 14 residues. CDR3: CASSLDSGSSEQYF. The CDR3 DNA follows: TGTGCCAGCAGCTTGGATAGCGGGAGTAGCGAGCAGTACTTC.

The gene calls are TRBV2 and TRBJ2-2; no reliable D call. Trimming stripped 8 bases from V and 5 bases from J, with 6 bases between. CDR3 size: 11 residues. Per the germline V gene, CDR1 is SNHLY and CDR2 is FYNNEI. The CDR3 nucleotides are TGTGCCAGCTTTGAGACCGGGGAGCTGTTTTTT. As protein: CASFETGELFF.

The chain carries TRBV5-1 and TRBJ1-2, with 10 nucleotides matching TRBD1. The CDR3 is 17 residues long. The germline V gene has CDR1 SGHRS and CDR2 YFSETQ. The J segment lost 3 bases and the V segment lost 1 base, leaving 9 bases of the junction unmatched. The chain's CDR3 is CASSLTPGTGDDYGYTF. The CDR3 DNA sequence: TGCGCCAGCAGCTTGACCCCCGGGACAGGGGACGACTATGGCTACACCTTC.

This chain uses TRBV6-5 with TRBJ2-7; a possible D gene is TRBD2 (5 bases). Germline V CDR1 and CDR2: MNHEY, SVGAGI. CDR3 length: 15 amino acids. The V end lost 7 bases, the J end lost 4 bases, and 20 bases lay between the germline ends. As DNA, the CDR3 is TGTGCCAGCAAACTGGGGTCAGACGGGGTTTACGAGCAGTACTTC. It specifies CASKLGSDGVYEQYF.

The chain employs TRBV11-1 and TRBJ2-1; D is undetermined. From germline, CDR1 is SGHAT and CDR2 FQDESV (reference sequence). CDR3 length equals 16 residues. Trimming stripped 0 bases from V and 0 bases from J, with 9 bases between. CDR3 region: CASSLAKRDSYNEQFF. The CDR3 region has the DNA TGTGCCAGCAGCTTAGCTAAGCGAGACTCCTACAATGAGCAGTTCTTC.

The rearrangement joins TRBV9 to TRBJ1-2, with D possibly TRBD1 on 5 matching bases. Trimming removed 2 bases from V and 4 bases from J, with 12 bases in between. Germline assignment: CDR1 SGDLS and CDR2 YYNGEE. This CDR3 has 14 amino acids. In nucleotides, the CDR3 is TGTGCCAGCAGCGTGTTAGGGGAGGCCTATGGCTACACCTTC. Its protein is CASSVLGEAYGYTF.

This clone was counted once. The CDR3 DNA sequence: TGCAGCGTTGTGCGGGGGGGCGCAAGGACTGAAGCTTTCTTT. It translates to CSVVRGGARTEAFF. The chain carries TRBV29-1 and TRBJ1-1; weak D call: TRBD1 (6 bases). Germline CDR1 and CDR2: SQVTM and ANQGSEA. V was pared by 4 bases and J by 5 bases, with 17 bases between. The CDR3 runs to 14 residues.

DNA for the CDR3: TGTGCCAGTAGTCTCGGGGCCTACAATGAGCAGTTCTTC. As protein: CASSLGAYNEQFF. This chain uses TRBV19 with TRBJ2-1; D perhaps matches TRBD2 (5 bases). V was shortened by 5 bases and J by 2 bases, with 7 bases between the two germline ends. Germline values: CDR1 LNHDA, CDR2 SQIVND (reference sequence). The CDR3 runs 13 residues.

The chain recombines TRBV28 with TRBJ1-2; no clear D gene. V was pared by 5 bases and J by 6 bases, with 4 bases between. This CDR3 is built from 10 residues. Germline V gene sequence: CDR1 MDHEN, CDR2 SYDVKM. The CDR3 coding sequence is TGTGCCAGCAGTGGGCATGGCTACACCTTC. Protein product: CASSGHGYTF.

This sequence joins TRBV7-9 and TRBJ1-1; TRBD1 is a possible D gene (5 bases). The CDR3 sequence is 11 residues long. Per germline, CDR1 SEHNR and CDR2 FQNEAQ (reference sequence). The CDR3 reads CAGGGETEAFF. CDR3 DNA sequence: TGTGCGGGTGGGGGGGAGACTGAAGCTTTCTTT.

The chain links TRBV3-1 (or the pseudogene TRBV3-2) to TRBJ2-7; 7 nucleotides agree with TRBD1. The germline V gene has CDR1 LGHDT and CDR2 YNNKEL (reference sequence). V shed 5 bases, J shed 2 bases, and the junction held 9 bases outside the gene matches. The length of the CDR3 is 15 residues. CDR3 DNA: TGTGCCAGCAGCGTAGACGGACAGGTCCCCTACGAGCAGTACTTC. Protein product: CASSVDGQVPYEQYF.

The count of this clone is one. The V call is TRBV19, the J call TRBJ2-6, with 7 bases that match TRBD2. Losses at the gene ends were 0 bases for V and 2 bases for J; bases not matched to a gene: 10. CDR1 and CDR2 from the germline V gene are LNHDA and SQIVND (reference sequence). CDR3 length equals 19 residues. CDR3: CASSIDLGGRGAGANVLTF. The CDR3 DNA is TGTGCCAGTAGTATAGATTTGGGCGGGAGAGGGGCTGGGGCCAACGTCCTGACTTTC.

The CDR3 region has the DNA TGTGCCAGCAGCCCGGCGGGACAGAGCAATCAGCCCCAGCATTTT. This sequence encodes CASSPAGQSNQPQHF. The chain recombines TRBV7-2 with TRBJ1-5; the match to TRBD1 covers 7 bases. This CDR3 comprises 15 residues. Germline-derived CDR1 and CDR2 are SGHTA and FQGNSA. The V and J ends lost 5 bases and 1 base, in that order; junction bases with no gene match: 5.

As to this clone: The sample carries other DNA sequences with the same CDR3. The chain carries TRBV19 and TRBJ1-5; 7 nucleotides align to TRBD1. Trimming cost V 5 bases and J 0 bases; bases outside gene matches: 4. This CDR3 has 15 amino acids. CDR1 LNHDA and CDR2 SQIVND come from the germline V gene (reference sequence). The CDR3 nucleotides are TGTGCCAGTAGTGCCCAGGGGGATAGCAATCAGCCCCAGCATTTT. Translation: CASSAQGDSNQPQHF.

V and J are TRBV7-9 and TRBJ1-1, with a possible D match to TRBD1 (6 bases). This CDR3 has 12 residues. Germline CDR1 reads SEHNR; CDR2 reads FQNEAQ (reference sequence). Trimming shortened V by 5 bases and J by 10 bases, and 14 bases separated the two germline ends. The CDR3, as DNA: TGTGCCAGCAGCCCGAGGGGGGAGGGAGCTTTCTTT. Its protein is CASSPRGEGAFF.